These 9 T cell receptor beta chains share one sample of origin, sequenced in a study of blood T cell repertoires in COVID-19. The method was immunoSEQ multiplex PCR; TCRdb's version includes in-frame clones alone and lacks a portion of them. The table lists 75,000 to 100,000 clones, around nine tenths of them singletons. Sequencing was performed on peripheral blood. These receptor sequences come from a human donor in a cohort sampled during active COVID-19.

The gene calls are TRBV7-3 and TRBJ2-7; 8 positions agree with TRBD2. This CDR3 is built from 15 residues. Trimming cost V 1 base and J 2 bases; bases outside gene matches: 4. CDR1 and CDR2 from the germline V gene are SGHTA and FQGTGA. The CDR3 DNA reads TGTGCCAGCAGCTTAATTGCGGGAGGAGCCTACGAGCAGTACTTC. It yields the protein CASSLIAGGAYEQYF.

This chain links TRBV6-5 with TRBJ2-1, with D maybe TRBD1 (5 bases). Per germline, CDR1 MNHEY and CDR2 SVGAGI. The germline V and J ends were trimmed by 6 bases and 5 bases, with 14 bases remaining between them. This CDR3 spans 14 amino acids. For the CDR3, the DNA is TGTGCCAGCAGCAGGGCTCGGATACACAATGAGCAGTTCTTC. Protein sequence: CASSRARIHNEQFF.

This rearrangement joins TRBV4-3 to TRBJ2-1, with 11 bases aligning to TRBD2. Trimming removed 0 bases from V and 4 bases from J; junction bases left unmatched: 2. Germline loops: CDR1 LGHNA, CDR2 YSLEER. The CDR3 covers 16 residues. The CDR3: CASSQELAGVYNEQFF. The CDR3 DNA reads as TGCGCCAGCAGCCAAGAACTAGCGGGAGTATACAATGAGCAGTTCTTC.

The chain employs TRBV5-1 and TRBJ1-3; no reliable D call. Germline V CDR1 and CDR2: SGHRS, YFSETQ. There are 14 residues in the CDR3. Trimming left V 2 bases short and J 0 bases short, with 6 bases between. Written as DNA, the CDR3 is TGCGCCAGCAGCTTCGGTTACTCTGGAAACACCATATATTTT. Translated, it gives CASSFGYSGNTIYF.

This chain uses TRBV5-1 with TRBJ2-5; no firm D call. The CDR3 runs 13 residues. CDR1 is SGHRS and CDR2 is YFSETQ in the germline V gene. The V gene lost 1 base and the J gene lost 2 bases, with 6 bases spanning the gap. The CDR3 bases are TGCGCCAGCAGCTTGATCCCTCAAGAGACCCAGTACTTC. It translates to CASSLIPQETQYF.

V usage is TRBV5-1 and J usage is TRBJ1-4; TRBD1 agrees at 7 bases. V was clipped by 3 bases and J by 7 bases; unmatched bases: 9. CDR1 and CDR2 (germline): SGHRS, YFSETQ. The CDR3 is made up of 15 amino acids. The CDR3 region is CASSSRTGSSEKLFF. In nucleotides, the CDR3 is TGCGCCAGCAGCTCCCGGACAGGATCAAGTGAAAAACTGTTTTTT.

The chain combines TRBV7-9 with TRBJ2-5; 7 nucleotides agree with TRBD1. CDR3 length: 12 residues. V was clipped by 3 bases and J by 5 bases; unmatched bases: 0. Germline V gene data show CDR1 as SEHNR and CDR2 as FQNEAQ (reference sequence). The CDR3 loop is CASSFRGETQYF. DNA for the CDR3: TGTGCCAGCAGCTTCAGGGGGGAGACCCAGTACTTC.

On this clone: At one end the junction does not follow the germline gene, possibly because of a read error. The chain has TRBV5-1 and TRBJ1-1, with 9 bases lining up with TRBD1. Germline CDR1 reads SGHRS; CDR2 reads YFSETQ. The CDR3 has 14 amino acids. The CDR3 sequence: CVSSPNRGPTEAFF. The DNA for the CDR3 is TGCGTCAGCAGTCCGAACAGGGGGCCCACTGAAGCTTTCTTT.

The genes are TRBV28 and TRBJ2-7; D gene ambiguous. Germline loops: CDR1 MDHEN, CDR2 SYDVKM. This CDR3 is built from 13 residues. V lost 5 bases and J 1 base, leaving 9 bases between the germline ends. The CDR3: CASSVWASYEQYF. CDR3 in DNA: TGTGCCAGCAGTGTTTGGGCGTCCTACGAGCAGTACTTC.